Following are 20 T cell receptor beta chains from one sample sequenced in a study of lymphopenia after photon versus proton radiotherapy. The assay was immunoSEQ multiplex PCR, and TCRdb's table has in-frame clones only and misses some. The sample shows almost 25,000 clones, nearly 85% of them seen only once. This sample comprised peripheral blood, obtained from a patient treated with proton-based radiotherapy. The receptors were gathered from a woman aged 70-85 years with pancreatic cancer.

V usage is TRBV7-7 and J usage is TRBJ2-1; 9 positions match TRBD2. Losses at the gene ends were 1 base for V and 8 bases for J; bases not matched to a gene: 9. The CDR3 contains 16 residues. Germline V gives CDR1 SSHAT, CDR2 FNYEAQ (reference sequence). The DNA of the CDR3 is TGTGCCAGCAGCTTAGAGTCCAGCGGGAGGCCCTATGAGCAGTTCTTC. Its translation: CASSLESSGRPYEQFF. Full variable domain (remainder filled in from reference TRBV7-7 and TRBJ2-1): GAGVSQSPRYKVTKRGQDVTLRCDPISSHATLYWYQQALGQGPEFLTYFNYEAQPDKSGLPSDRFSAERPEGSISTLTIQRTEQRDSAMYRCASSLESSGRPYEQFFGPGTRLTVL.

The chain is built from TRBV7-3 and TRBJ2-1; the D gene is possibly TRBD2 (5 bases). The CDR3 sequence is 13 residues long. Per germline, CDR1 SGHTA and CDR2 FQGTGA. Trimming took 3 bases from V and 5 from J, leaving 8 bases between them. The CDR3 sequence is CASSFTRDNEQFF. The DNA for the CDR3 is TGTGCCAGCAGCTTTACTAGAGACAATGAGCAGTTCTTC.

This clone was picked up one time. The CDR3 nucleotides read TGTGCCAGCATACAGAGCAATCAGCCCCAGCATTTT. Translation: CASIQSNQPQHF. This rearrangement joins TRBV28 to TRBJ1-5; D uncertain. Germline CDR1 and CDR2: MDHEN and SYDVKM. V was clipped by 7 bases and J by 1 base, with 5 bases between them. The CDR3 totals 12 residues.

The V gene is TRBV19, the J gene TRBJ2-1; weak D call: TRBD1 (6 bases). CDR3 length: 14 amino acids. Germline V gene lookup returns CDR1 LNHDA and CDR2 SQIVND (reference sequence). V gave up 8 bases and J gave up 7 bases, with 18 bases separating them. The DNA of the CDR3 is TGTGCCAGTGTCGTTACGGCAGGGGCTAATGAGCAGTTCTTC. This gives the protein CASVVTAGANEQFF.

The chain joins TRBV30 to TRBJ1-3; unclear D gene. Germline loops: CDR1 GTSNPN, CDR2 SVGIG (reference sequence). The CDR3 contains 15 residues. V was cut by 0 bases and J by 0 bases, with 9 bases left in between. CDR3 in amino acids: CAWSVSGLSGNTIYF. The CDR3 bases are TGTGCCTGGAGTGTATCCGGACTCTCTGGAAACACCATATATTTT.

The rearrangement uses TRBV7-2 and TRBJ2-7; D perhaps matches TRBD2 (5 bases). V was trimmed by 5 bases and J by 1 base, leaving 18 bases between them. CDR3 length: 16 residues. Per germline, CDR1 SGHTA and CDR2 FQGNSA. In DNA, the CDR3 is TGTGCCAGCAGCCCCGCGGGCGTTTTTCGGTCCTACGAGCAGTACTTC. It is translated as CASSPAGVFRSYEQYF.

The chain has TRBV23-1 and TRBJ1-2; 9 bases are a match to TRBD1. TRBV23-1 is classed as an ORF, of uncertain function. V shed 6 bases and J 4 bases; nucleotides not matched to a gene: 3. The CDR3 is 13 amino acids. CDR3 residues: CASSQTGGYGYTF. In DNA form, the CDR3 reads TGCGCCAGCAGCCAGACAGGGGGCTATGGCTACACCTTC.

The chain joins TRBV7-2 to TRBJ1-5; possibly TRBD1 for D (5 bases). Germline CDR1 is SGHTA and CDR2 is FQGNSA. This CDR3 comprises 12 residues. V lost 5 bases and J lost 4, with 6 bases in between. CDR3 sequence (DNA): TGTGCCAGCAGCCAGGGTAATCAGCCCCAGCATTTT. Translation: CASSQGNQPQHF.

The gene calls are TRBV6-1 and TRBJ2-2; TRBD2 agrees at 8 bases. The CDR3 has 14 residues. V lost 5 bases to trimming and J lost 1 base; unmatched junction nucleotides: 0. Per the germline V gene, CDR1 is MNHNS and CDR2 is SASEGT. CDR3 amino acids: CASSSGRNTGELFF. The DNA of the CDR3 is TGTGCCAGCAGTAGCGGGAGGAACACCGGGGAGCTGTTTTTT.

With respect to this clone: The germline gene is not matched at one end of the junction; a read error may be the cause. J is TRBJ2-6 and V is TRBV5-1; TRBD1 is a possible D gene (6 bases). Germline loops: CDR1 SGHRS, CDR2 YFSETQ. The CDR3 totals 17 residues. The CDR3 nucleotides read TGCGCCAGCAGTTTGGACAGTCCAATCTCTGGGGCCAACGTCCTGACTTTC. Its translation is CASSLDSPISGANVLTF.

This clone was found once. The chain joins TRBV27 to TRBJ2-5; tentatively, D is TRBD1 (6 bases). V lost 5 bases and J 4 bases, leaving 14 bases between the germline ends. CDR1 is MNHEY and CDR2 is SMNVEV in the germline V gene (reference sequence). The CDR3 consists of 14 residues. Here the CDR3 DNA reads TGTGCCAGCAGTCAGGGCAGAGGGGGAGAGACCCAGTACTTC. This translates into CASSQGRGGETQYF.

CDR3 DNA: TGTGCCAGTACCCCTCTCCGGACTAGCGGGAGGGCCGGGGAGCTGTTTTTT. It yields the protein CASTPLRTSGRAGELFF. V and J are TRBV19 and TRBJ2-2, with 15 nucleotides matching TRBD2. The CDR3 sequence is 17 residues long. Per germline, CDR1 LNHDA and CDR2 SQIVND (reference sequence). J was trimmed by 6 bases and V by 7 bases; bases with no gene match: 9.

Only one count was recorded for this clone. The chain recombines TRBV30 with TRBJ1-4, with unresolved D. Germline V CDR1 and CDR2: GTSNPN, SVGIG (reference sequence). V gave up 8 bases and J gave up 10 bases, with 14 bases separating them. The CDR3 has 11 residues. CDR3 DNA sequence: TGTGCCAACGGTGTGACTGGAAAACTGTTTTTT. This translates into CANGVTGKLFF.

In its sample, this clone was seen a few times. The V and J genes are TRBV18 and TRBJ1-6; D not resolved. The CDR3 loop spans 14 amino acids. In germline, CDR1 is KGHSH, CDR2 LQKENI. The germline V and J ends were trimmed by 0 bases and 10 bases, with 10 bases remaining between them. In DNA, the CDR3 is TGTGCCAGCTCACCACCGGTGCAGAACTCACCCCTCCACTTT. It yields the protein CASSPPVQNSPLHF.

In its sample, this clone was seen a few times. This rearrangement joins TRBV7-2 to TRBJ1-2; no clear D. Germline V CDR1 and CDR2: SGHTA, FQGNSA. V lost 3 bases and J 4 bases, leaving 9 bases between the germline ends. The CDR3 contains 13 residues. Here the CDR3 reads CASSFTEFYGYTF. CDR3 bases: TGTGCCAGCAGCTTTACAGAGTTCTATGGCTACACCTTC.

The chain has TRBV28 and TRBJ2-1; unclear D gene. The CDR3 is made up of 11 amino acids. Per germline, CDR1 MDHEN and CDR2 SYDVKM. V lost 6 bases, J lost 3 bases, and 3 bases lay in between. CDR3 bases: TGTGCCAGCAGGTACTACAATGAGCAGTTCTTC. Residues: CASRYYNEQFF.

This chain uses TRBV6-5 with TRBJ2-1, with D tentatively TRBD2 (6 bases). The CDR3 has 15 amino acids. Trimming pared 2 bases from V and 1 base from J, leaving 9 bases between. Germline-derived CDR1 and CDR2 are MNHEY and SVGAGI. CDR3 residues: CASSYLGGSYNEQFF. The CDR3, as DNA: TGTGCCAGCAGTTACCTTGGAGGGTCCTACAATGAGCAGTTCTTC.

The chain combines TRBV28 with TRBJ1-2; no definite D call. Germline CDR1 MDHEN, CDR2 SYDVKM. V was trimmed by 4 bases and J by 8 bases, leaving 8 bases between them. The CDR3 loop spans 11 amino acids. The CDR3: CASSSPGGYTF. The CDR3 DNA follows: TGTGCCAGCAGTTCGCCTGGGGGCTACACCTTC.

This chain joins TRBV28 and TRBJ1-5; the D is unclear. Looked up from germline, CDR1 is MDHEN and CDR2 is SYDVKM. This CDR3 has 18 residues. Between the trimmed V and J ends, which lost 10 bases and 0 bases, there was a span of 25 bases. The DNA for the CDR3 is TGTGCCACCGCCGGCGGGATGATTAGGAGATATAGCAATCAGCCCCAGCATTTT. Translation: CATAGGMIRRYSNQPQHF.

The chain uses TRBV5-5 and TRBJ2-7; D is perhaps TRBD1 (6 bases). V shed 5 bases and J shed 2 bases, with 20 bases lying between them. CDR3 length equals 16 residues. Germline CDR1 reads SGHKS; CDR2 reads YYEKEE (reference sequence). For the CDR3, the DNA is TGTGCCAGCAGAGGTTGGCGGATTGACAGGACCTACGAGCAGTACTTC. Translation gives CASRGWRIDRTYEQYF. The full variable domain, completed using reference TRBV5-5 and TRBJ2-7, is DAGVTQSPTHLIKTRGQQVTLRCSPISGHKSVSWYQQVLGQGPQFIFQYYEKEERGRGNFPDRFSARQFPNYSSELNVNALLLGDSALYLCASRGWRIDRTYEQYFGPGTRLTVT.